A selection of T cell receptor beta chains follows, all from one sample in a study of type 1 and type 2 diabetes patients. A single record per CDR3 protein comes from TCRdb applying MiXCR to the multiplex PCR reads. This sample has 250,000 to 300,000 distinct CDR3 sequences; roughly 50% occur once, and the top ten carry around 15%. Specimen: peripheral blood mononuclear cells (PBMCs). The receptors derive from a man aged 18 to 29 with type 2 diabetes. The CDR3 runs from the conserved cysteine through the conserved F or W. The D gene is left open where the match is weak. Some rows mark clone size as missing; the rest say once, few, many or name a class of expanded clone.

d_call: .
j_call: TRBJ2-2
v_call: TRBV6-1
clone_size: .
cdr3_aa: CASQGRETGELFF
cdr3_nt: TGTGCCAGCCAGGGTAGGGAGACCGGGGAGCTGTTTTTT

d_call: TRBD1
j_call: TRBJ2-7
v_call: TRBV19
clone_size: .
cdr3_aa: CASFGTGGHEQYF
cdr3_nt: TGTGCCAGTTTCGGGACAGGGGGTCACGAGCAGTACTTC

d_call: TRBD1
j_call: TRBJ1-2
v_call: TRBV27
clone_size: .
cdr3_aa: CASSLSGQGSAGYTF
cdr3_nt: TGTGCCAGCAGTTTATCGGGACAGGGCTCGGCTGGCTACACCTTC

d_call: TRBD2
j_call: TRBJ2-7
v_call: TRBV20-1
clone_size: .
cdr3_aa: CSAVLASGRSYEQYF
cdr3_nt: TGCAGTGCCGTTCTAGCTAGCGGGCGCTCCTACGAGCAGTACTTC

d_call: .
j_call: TRBJ2-7
v_call: TRBV27
clone_size: few
cdr3_aa: CASSFDGRSYEQYF
cdr3_nt: TGTGCCAGCAGTTTTGACGGGCGCTCCTACGAGCAGTACTTC

d_call: .
j_call: TRBJ1-5
v_call: TRBV10-2
clone_size: .
cdr3_aa: CASSESDLNQPQHF
cdr3_nt: TGCGCCAGCAGTGAGTCAGACCTTAATCAGCCCCAGCATTTT

d_call: TRBD1
j_call: TRBJ1-2
v_call: TRBV2
clone_size: .
cdr3_aa: CASRTGTGAGYGYTF
cdr3_nt: TGTGCCAGCAGAACCGGGACAGGGGCAGGGTATGGCTACACCTTC

d_call: .
j_call: TRBJ2-5
v_call: TRBV7-2
clone_size: .
cdr3_aa: CASSLTGGLQETQYF
cdr3_nt: TGTGCCAGCAGCTTAACGGGCGGGCTTCAAGAGACCCAGTACTTC

d_call: TRBD1
j_call: TRBJ2-7
v_call: TRBV7-8
clone_size: many
cdr3_aa: CASKVRGGFVEQYF
cdr3_nt: TGTGCCAGCAAAGTGAGAGGGGGCTTTGTGGAGCAGTACTTC

d_call: .
j_call: TRBJ2-7
v_call: TRBV7-8
clone_size: many
cdr3_aa: CASSPRGGEQYF
cdr3_nt: TGTGCCAGCAGCCCTCGAGGGGGAGAGCAGTACTTC

d_call: .
j_call: TRBJ1-2
v_call: TRBV30
clone_size: .
cdr3_aa: CAWSVKGGGYTF
cdr3_nt: TGTGCCTGGAGTGTAAAAGGAGGTGGCTACACCTTC

d_call: .
j_call: TRBJ2-2
v_call: TRBV2
clone_size: .
cdr3_aa: CASSESLFFSGELFF
cdr3_nt: TGTGCCAGCAGTGAATCTCTTTTTTTTTCCGGGGAGCTGTTTTTT

d_call: TRBD2
j_call: TRBJ2-3
v_call: TRBV11-3
clone_size: .
cdr3_aa: CASSWVGRESADTQYF
cdr3_nt: TGTGCCAGCAGCTGGGTGGGGCGGGAGTCCGCAGATACGCAGTATTTT

d_call: .
j_call: TRBJ1-1
v_call: TRBV6-2/TRBV6-3
clone_size: .
cdr3_aa: CASSLGGTPGDRTEAFF
cdr3_nt: TGTGCCAGCAGTTTAGGGGGAACCCCGGGCGATCGCACTGAAGCTTTCTTT

d_call: .
j_call: TRBJ2-7
v_call: TRBV6-1
clone_size: .
cdr3_aa: CAITRWDF
cdr3_nt: TGTGCCATCACCAGGTGGGACTTC

d_call: .
j_call: TRBJ2-5
v_call: TRBV12-3/TRBV12-4
clone_size: .
cdr3_aa: CASSLASSGWETQYF
cdr3_nt: TGTGCCAGCAGTTTAGCGTCGTCAGGGTGGGAGACCCAGTACTTC

d_call: .
j_call: TRBJ2-7
v_call: TRBV15
clone_size: few
cdr3_aa: CATSRVGTSYEQYF
cdr3_nt: TGTGCCACCAGCAGAGTTGGGACTTCCTACGAGCAGTACTTC

d_call: .
j_call: TRBJ2-7
v_call: TRBV29-1
clone_size: .
cdr3_aa: CSVSTGVSSYEQYF
cdr3_nt: TGCAGCGTGTCGACAGGCGTTAGCTCCTACGAGCAGTACTTC

d_call: .
j_call: TRBJ2-1
v_call: TRBV9
clone_size: .
cdr3_aa: CASSAAGQAHNEQFF
cdr3_nt: TGTGCCAGCAGCGCAGCGGGCCAGGCCCACAATGAGCAGTTCTTC

d_call: .
j_call: TRBJ2-5
v_call: TRBV6-2/TRBV6-3
clone_size: .
cdr3_aa: CASSYSRAGEGWETQYF
cdr3_nt: TGTGCCAGCAGTTACTCGAGGGCAGGAGAAGGTTGGGAGACCCAGTACTTC

d_call: .
j_call: TRBJ2-2
v_call: TRBV6-6
clone_size: few
cdr3_aa: CASRGRAGELFF
cdr3_nt: TGCGCCAGCAGGGGACGGGCCGGGGAGCTGTTTTTT

d_call: .
j_call: TRBJ2-3
v_call: TRBV28
clone_size: few
cdr3_aa: CASSPSGLGDTQYF
cdr3_nt: TGTGCCAGCAGTCCCTCAGGGTTAGGAGATACGCAGTATTTT

d_call: TRBD1
j_call: TRBJ1-2
v_call: TRBV5-5
clone_size: once
cdr3_aa: CASSLVTGEGYGYTF
cdr3_nt: TGTGCCAGCAGCTTGGTGACAGGGGAGGGTTATGGCTACACCTTC

d_call: TRBD2
j_call: TRBJ2-7
v_call: TRBV30
clone_size: few
cdr3_aa: CAWSLGLAGAYEQYF
cdr3_nt: TGTGCCTGGAGTCTCGGACTAGCGGGGGCCTACGAGCAGTACTTC

d_call: TRBD1
j_call: TRBJ1-2
v_call: TRBV7-2
clone_size: .
cdr3_aa: CASSLVTGDANYGYTF
cdr3_nt: TGTGCCAGCAGCTTAGTGACAGGGGACGCTAACTATGGCTACACCTTC

d_call: .
j_call: TRBJ2-5
v_call: TRBV7-3
clone_size: many
cdr3_aa: CASSSGNPEETQYF
cdr3_nt: TGTGCCAGCAGCTCCGGGAATCCGGAGGAGACCCAGTACTTC

d_call: .
j_call: TRBJ2-1
v_call: TRBV13
clone_size: few
cdr3_aa: CASSFLISEQFF
cdr3_nt: TGTGCCAGCAGCTTTTTAATAAGTGAGCAGTTCTTC

d_call: .
j_call: TRBJ2-1
v_call: TRBV20-1
clone_size: few
cdr3_aa: CSASGWAYNEQFF
cdr3_nt: TGCAGTGCTTCGGGGTGGGCTTACAATGAGCAGTTCTTC

d_call: TRBD1
j_call: TRBJ1-5
v_call: TRBV12-5
clone_size: once
cdr3_aa: CASGLSQGGLQSGNQPQHF
cdr3_nt: TGTGCTAGTGGTTTGAGTCAGGGGGGACTCCAATCGGGCAATCAGCCCCAGCATTTT

d_call: TRBD1
j_call: TRBJ2-1
v_call: TRBV20-1
clone_size: once
cdr3_aa: CSAIDRTGFNEQFF
cdr3_nt: TGCAGTGCTATAGACCGGACAGGGTTTAATGAGCAGTTCTTC

d_call: TRBD2
j_call: TRBJ2-1
v_call: TRBV14
clone_size: .
cdr3_aa: CASRLAGAGNEQFF
cdr3_nt: TGTGCCAGCAGACTAGCGGGAGCTGGGAATGAGCAGTTCTTC

d_call: TRBD1
j_call: TRBJ1-5
v_call: TRBV19
clone_size: few
cdr3_aa: CASRLTGASNQPQHF
cdr3_nt: TGTGCCAGTAGACTAACAGGGGCCAGCAATCAGCCCCAGCATTTT

d_call: TRBD1
j_call: TRBJ1-5
v_call: TRBV30
clone_size: .
cdr3_aa: CAWSAGQGSNQPQHF
cdr3_nt: TGTGCCTGGAGTGCAGGACAGGGTAGCAATCAGCCCCAGCATTTT

d_call: .
j_call: TRBJ2-2
v_call: TRBV2
clone_size: once
cdr3_aa: CAGSDGSTGELFF
cdr3_nt: TGTGCCGGCAGTGACGGATCCACCGGGGAGCTGTTTTTT

d_call: .
j_call: TRBJ1-2
v_call: TRBV10-1
clone_size: .
cdr3_aa: CASSENAAYCYTF
cdr3_nt: TGCGCCAGCAGTGAGAACGCAGCTTATTGCTACACCTTC

d_call: .
j_call: TRBJ2-5
v_call: TRBV19
clone_size: .
cdr3_aa: CASSPLAETQYF
cdr3_nt: TGTGCCAGTAGCCCCCTGGCTGAGACCCAGTACTTC

d_call: .
j_call: TRBJ1-5
v_call: TRBV28
clone_size: .
cdr3_aa: CASSLSPARGGQPQHF
cdr3_nt: TGTGCCAGCAGTTTAAGCCCCGCACGGGGAGGGCAGCCCCAGCATTTT

d_call: .
j_call: TRBJ2-5
v_call: TRBV7-2
clone_size: .
cdr3_aa: CASSHIVGRETQYF
cdr3_nt: TGTGCCAGCAGCCACATTGTCGGGAGAGAGACCCAGTACTTC

d_call: .
j_call: TRBJ2-3
v_call: TRBV7-3
clone_size: .
cdr3_aa: CASSLQGKRTDTQYF
cdr3_nt: TGTGCCAGCAGCTTACAGGGTAAACGCACAGATACGCAGTATTTT

d_call: TRBD2
j_call: TRBJ2-3
v_call: TRBV28
clone_size: few
cdr3_aa: CASSLSTSAWSTDTQYF
cdr3_nt: TGTGCCAGCAGTTTGTCCACTAGCGCCTGGAGCACAGATACGCAGTATTTT

d_call: TRBD2
j_call: TRBJ2-1
v_call: TRBV7-9
clone_size: .
cdr3_aa: CASSLGLAERNNEQFF
cdr3_nt: TGTGCCAGCAGCTTAGGTCTAGCGGAACGGAACAATGAGCAGTTCTTC

d_call: .
j_call: TRBJ1-5
v_call: TRBV20-1
clone_size: .
cdr3_aa: CSATGTGINQPQHF
cdr3_nt: TGCAGTGCCACAGGAACAGGGATCAATCAGCCCCAGCATTTT

d_call: .
j_call: TRBJ1-2
v_call: TRBV6-1
clone_size: few
cdr3_aa: CASSVEKGRVPYGYTF
cdr3_nt: TGTGCCAGCAGTGTAGAGAAGGGACGGGTGCCTTATGGCTACACCTTC

d_call: .
j_call: TRBJ2-3
v_call: TRBV13
clone_size: .
cdr3_aa: CASSRHGTSYTDTQYF
cdr3_nt: TGTGCCAGCAGCCGCCACGGGACAAGCTACACAGATACGCAGTATTTT

d_call: TRBD1
j_call: TRBJ2-7
v_call: TRBV15
clone_size: .
cdr3_aa: CATSRDRVKEQYF
cdr3_nt: TGTGCCACCAGCCGGGACAGGGTGAAAGAGCAGTACTTC

d_call: TRBD1
j_call: TRBJ1-2
v_call: TRBV19
clone_size: few
cdr3_aa: CASSIVGQGVLNGYTF
cdr3_nt: TGTGCCAGTAGTATCGTCGGACAGGGAGTACTCAATGGCTACACCTTC

d_call: .
j_call: TRBJ1-1
v_call: TRBV6-6
clone_size: .
cdr3_aa: CASSPRQAQASEAFF
cdr3_nt: TGTGCCAGCAGTCCCCGACAGGCCCAGGCCTCTGAAGCTTTCTTT

d_call: .
j_call: TRBJ1-1
v_call: TRBV10-1
clone_size: many
cdr3_aa: CASSMTANTEAFF
cdr3_nt: TGCGCCAGCAGTATGACAGCCAACACTGAAGCTTTCTTT

d_call: .
j_call: TRBJ2-7
v_call: TRBV25-1
clone_size: .
cdr3_aa: CASRGISAPAYEQYF
cdr3_nt: TGTGCCAGCAGGGGAATCAGTGCCCCGGCCTACGAGCAGTACTTC

d_call: .
j_call: TRBJ1-1
v_call: TRBV30
clone_size: few
cdr3_aa: CAWTGHWNTEAFF
cdr3_nt: TGTGCCTGGACGGGACACTGGAACACTGAAGCTTTCTTT

d_call: TRBD2
j_call: TRBJ2-3
v_call: TRBV20-1
clone_size: .
cdr3_aa: CSAPTSGGTDTQYF
cdr3_nt: TGCAGTGCTCCGACTAGCGGGGGAACAGATACGCAGTATTTT

d_call: TRBD2
j_call: TRBJ2-7
v_call: TRBV10-1
clone_size: once
cdr3_aa: CASSQWTSGISYEQYF
cdr3_nt: TGCGCCAGCAGCCAATGGACTAGCGGGATCTCCTACGAGCAGTACTTC

d_call: .
j_call: TRBJ2-5
v_call: TRBV6-5
clone_size: .
cdr3_aa: CASHLGGPYQETQYF
cdr3_nt: TGTGCCAGCCACCTCGGGGGACCGTACCAAGAGACCCAGTACTTC

d_call: TRBD1
j_call: TRBJ1-4
v_call: TRBV6-5
clone_size: .
cdr3_aa: CASRGQGKVLGEKLFF
cdr3_nt: TGTGCCAGCAGGGGACAGGGGAAAGTGTTAGGTGAAAAACTGTTTTTT

d_call: TRBD1
j_call: TRBJ1-2
v_call: TRBV20-1
clone_size: few
cdr3_aa: CSARTFGQGAAGYTF
cdr3_nt: TGCAGTGCTAGGACCTTCGGACAGGGGGCAGCTGGCTACACCTTC

d_call: .
j_call: TRBJ2-5
v_call: TRBV20-1
clone_size: .
cdr3_aa: CSAMTGSGTQYF
cdr3_nt: TGCAGTGCTATGACAGGTTCAGGGACCCAGTACTTC

d_call: .
j_call: TRBJ1-4
v_call: TRBV15
clone_size: many
cdr3_aa: CATSRSPPERAEKLFF
cdr3_nt: TGTGCCACCAGCAGATCCCCTCCAGAACGGGCTGAAAAACTGTTTTTT